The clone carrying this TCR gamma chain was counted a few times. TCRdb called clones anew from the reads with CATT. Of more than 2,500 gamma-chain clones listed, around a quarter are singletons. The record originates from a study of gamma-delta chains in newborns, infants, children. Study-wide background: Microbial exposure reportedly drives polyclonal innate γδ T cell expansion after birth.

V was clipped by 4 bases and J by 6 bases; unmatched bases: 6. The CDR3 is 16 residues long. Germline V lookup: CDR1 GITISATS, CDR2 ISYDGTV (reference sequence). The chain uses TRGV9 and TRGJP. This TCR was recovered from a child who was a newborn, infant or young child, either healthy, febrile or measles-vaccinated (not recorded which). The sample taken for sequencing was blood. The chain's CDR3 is CALWEIRELGKKIKVF. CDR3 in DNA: TGTGCCTTGTGGGAAATTAGAGAGTTGGGCAAAAAAATCAAGGTATTT.